A single T cell receptor beta chain is shown here with its context. Its antigen is unknown. The data are from a study of vaccination and CD4 T cells after COVID-19. Study context: Convalescent participants consisted of six males and four females, two being Hispanic. Sampling that followed vaccination took place a median approximately 79 days after dose two, within a range of 14 to 241.

Study-level findings and limits: Median SARS-CoV-2-reactive clonotype numbers rose nonsignificantly, roughly 20 to 40.

TCRdb ran MiXCR on the PCR reads and lists one entry per CDR3 protein. Of about 20,000 distinct CDR3 sequences in the sample, 60% were seen once. This clonotype originated in a human donor who had recovered from COVID-19. The sample was CD4+ T cells from blood, taken after SARS-CoV-2 vaccination.

CDR3 nucleotide sequence: TGTGCCAGCGACAGCGGGGCCGAGCAGTACTTC. It yields the protein CASDSGAEQYF. This sequence joins TRBV5-4 and TRBJ2-1, with TRBD2 matching over 7 bases. TRBJ2-7 explains the end of the DNA better; the J call may be wrong. Looked up from germline, CDR1 is SGHNT and CDR2 is YYREEE (reference sequence). CDR3 length equals 11 residues.